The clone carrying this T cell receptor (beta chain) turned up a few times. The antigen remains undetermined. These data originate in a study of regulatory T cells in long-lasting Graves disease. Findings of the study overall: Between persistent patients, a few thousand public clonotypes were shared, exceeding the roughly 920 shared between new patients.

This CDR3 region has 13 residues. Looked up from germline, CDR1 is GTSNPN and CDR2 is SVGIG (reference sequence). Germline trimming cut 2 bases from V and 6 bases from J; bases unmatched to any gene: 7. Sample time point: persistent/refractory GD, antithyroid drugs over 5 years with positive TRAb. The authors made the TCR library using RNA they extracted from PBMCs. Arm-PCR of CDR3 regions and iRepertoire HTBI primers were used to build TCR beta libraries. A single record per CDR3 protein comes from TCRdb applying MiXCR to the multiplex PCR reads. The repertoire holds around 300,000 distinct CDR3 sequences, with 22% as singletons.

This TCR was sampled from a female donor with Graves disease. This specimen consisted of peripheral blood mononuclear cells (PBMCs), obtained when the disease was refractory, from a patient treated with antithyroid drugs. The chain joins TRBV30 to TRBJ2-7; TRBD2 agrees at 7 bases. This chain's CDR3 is CAWSLAGVGEQYF. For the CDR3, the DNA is TGTGCCTGGAGTCTCGCGGGAGTAGGCGAGCAGTACTTC.